This is a list of T cell receptor beta chains from one sample in a study of blood T cell repertoires in COVID-19. The repertoire was sequenced with immunoSEQ multiplex PCR; TCRdb's copy has only in-frame clones and lacks some. The sample yields around 81,000 clones, 86% seen once. What was sequenced was peripheral blood. The receptor set was obtained from a woman aged 60-70 years with acute or convalescent COVID-19. The CDR3 runs from the conserved cysteine through the conserved F or W. The D gene is left open where the match is weak. Expanded clones get a size class; other rows say once, few or many, or leave the size out.

>once|TRBD1|TRBV2|TRBJ1-1
TGTGCCAGCAGTGAATTTGGAGGGGGCGCAACTGAAGCTTTCTTT
CASSEFGGGATEAFF
>-|TRBD1|TRBV18|TRBJ1-6
TGTGCCAGCTCACCAGGGGAAACAGGGGTTATGGAAAATAATTCACCCCTCCACTTT
CASSPGETGVMENNSPLHF
>-|TRBD1|TRBV2|TRBJ1-1
TGTGCCAGCAGCCTCCGACAGGGGATGAACACTGAAGCTTTCTTT
CASSLRQGMNTEAFF
>-|-|TRBV10-3|TRBJ1-3
TGTGCCATCAGTGACAGGATCTCTGGAAACACCATATATTTT
CAISDRISGNTIYF
>-|TRBD1|TRBV7-9|TRBJ1-6
TGTGCCAGCAGCTTAGGAGACAGGGAAAATTCACCCCTCCACTTT
CASSLGDRENSPLHF
>few|TRBD1|TRBV5-5|TRBJ2-2
TGTGCCAGCAGCCTAAGTACAGGGGCGGCCACCGGGGAGCTGTTTTTT
CASSLSTGAATGELFF
>-|TRBD1|TRBV18|TRBJ1-2
TGTGCCAGCTCGAAGGGACAGGGCAATTCTAACTATGGCTACACCTTC
CASSKGQGNSNYGYTF
>-|-|TRBV4-3|TRBJ2-5
TGCGCCAGCAGCCAAGAGGTGGGATCCGGCGGAGGGACCCAGTACTTC
CASSQEVGSGGGTQYF
>-|-|TRBV24-1|TRBJ2-4
TGTGCCACCAGAACAGTTCTAGCCAAAAACATTCAGTACTTC
CATRTVLAKNIQYF
>-|-|TRBV9|TRBJ2-3
TGTGCCAGCAGCTACCAGGGGGGCGGGAACACAGATACGCAGTATTTT
CASSYQGGGNTDTQYF
>once|-|TRBV2|TRBJ2-7
TGTGCCAGCCAGACAGACACCTACGAGCAGTACTTC
CASQTDTYEQYF
>-|-|TRBV18|TRBJ2-6
TGTGCCAGCTCACCTCTGGCAGGCTACTCTGGGGCCAACGTCCTGACTTTC
CASSPLAGYSGANVLTF
>-|-|TRBV3-1/TRBV3-2|TRBJ2-7
TGTGCCAGCAGCCAAATGGAGGGCGTCCACGAGCAGTACTTC
CASSQMEGVHEQYF
>-|-|TRBV10-3|TRBJ2-7
TGTGCCATCGCCCCGTTCAGGGAGGACGAGCAGTACTTC
CAIAPFREDEQYF
>-|-|TRBV20-1|TRBJ2-3
TGCAGTGCCCCTAGCACAGATACGCAGTATTTT
CSAPSTDTQYF
>-|-|TRBV7-6|TRBJ2-2
TGTGCCAGCAGCTTTCAGGGGCTCGGGAACACCGGGGAGCTGTTTTTT
CASSFQGLGNTGELFF
>-|TRBD1|TRBV28|TRBJ2-3
TGTGCCAGCAGAAACAGGGGATCCACAGATACGCAGTATTTT
CASRNRGSTDTQYF
>-|TRBD2|TRBV19|TRBJ2-7
TGTGCCAGTAGTCTCCTAGCGGGTGACTCCTACGAGCAGTACTTC
CASSLLAGDSYEQYF
>-|TRBD2|TRBV3-1/TRBV3-2|TRBJ2-2
TGTGCCAGCAGCCAAGACATTCCTAGCGGGACCAACACCGGGGAGCTGTTTTTT
CASSQDIPSGTNTGELFF
>-|TRBD1|TRBV7-6|TRBJ2-2
TGTGCCAGCAGCTTAGGGCAGGGGGCGAACACCGGGGAGCTGTTTTTT
CASSLGQGANTGELFF
>-|-|TRBV29-1|TRBJ1-2
TGCAGCGTTGATTTGGGGCTGCAGGATGGCTACACCTTC
CSVDLGLQDGYTF
>-|TRBD1|TRBV6-5|TRBJ1-5
TGTGCCAGCAGTACGGACAGGGGCAATCAGCCCCAGCATTTT
CASSTDRGNQPQHF
>-|-|TRBV28|TRBJ1-2
TGTGCCAGCAGTTTGGGGGGGTATGGCTACACCTTC
CASSLGGYGYTF
>once|-|TRBV2|TRBJ2-1
TGTGCCAGCCAGCCTGGGAGTTCCTACAATGAGCAGTTCTTC
CASQPGSSYNEQFF
>-|TRBD1|TRBV7-3|TRBJ2-3
TGTGCCAGCAGCCTAGGCTCGGGACAGGGGGGCACAGATACGCAGTATTTT
CASSLGSGQGGTDTQYF
>-|-|TRBV6-2/TRBV6-3|TRBJ1-1
TGTGCCAGCAGCCCTGGAGTTGTGAGGCCCTCCGAAGCTTTCTTT
CASSPGVVRPSEAFF
>-|TRBD1|TRBV7-2|TRBJ2-7
TGTGCCAGCAGCTTCACCGGGACAGGGGTCCACGAGCAGTACTTC
CASSFTGTGVHEQYF
>few|-|TRBV7-9|TRBJ2-7
TGTGCCAGCAGCTCCCAGTTCGAGCAGTACTTC
CASSSQFEQYF
>-|TRBD2|TRBV9|TRBJ2-5
TGTGCCAGCAGCGGAACCGCGGGGGGATGGGAGACCCAGTACTTC
CASSGTAGGWETQYF
>-|-|TRBV5-4|TRBJ1-2
TGTGCCAGCAGCTTGGCAGGGGACTATGGCTACACCTTC
CASSLAGDYGYTF
>-|-|TRBV13|TRBJ2-1
TGTGCCAGCAGCGTCCAGTTCCCGGGGACTTACAATGAGCAGTTCTTC
CASSVQFPGTYNEQFF
>-|-|TRBV1|TRBJ2-7
TGCACCAGCAGCCAAGGTCCTCTGAGCACCTACGAGCAGTACTTC
CTSSQGPLSTYEQYF
>-|-|TRBV19|TRBJ1-5
TGTGCCAGTAGACCACACCGTAGCAATCAGCCCCAGCATTTT
CASRPHRSNQPQHF
>-|-|TRBV4-2|TRBJ2-3
TGTGCCAGCAGCCAAGAGCGGACTACCCTCACAGATACGCAGTATTTT
CASSQERTTLTDTQYF
>-|-|TRBV3-1/TRBV3-2|TRBJ2-1
TGTGCCAGCAGCCAATACGGGCGGGCTAGAAATGAGCAGTTCTTC
CASSQYGRARNEQFF
>-|-|TRBV28|TRBJ2-7
TGTGCCAGCAGTTCCGTCTTCGACAGGCAATCCTACGAGCAGTACTTC
CASSSVFDRQSYEQYF
>-|TRBD2|TRBV19|TRBJ2-1
TGTGCCAGTAGTACTAGCGGGAGGGGTGACAATGAGCAGTTCTTC
CASSTSGRGDNEQFF
>-|-|TRBV11-1|TRBJ1-1
TGTGCCAGCAGCTCCCGGGGGGTCATGAACACTGAAGCTTTCTTT
CASSSRGVMNTEAFF
>-|-|TRBV28|TRBJ1-1
TGTGCCACCCAGACAGACCTGAACACTGAAGCTTTCTTT
CATQTDLNTEAFF
>-|TRBD2|TRBV18|TRBJ2-5
TGTGCCAGCTCACCAAGGGGACTAGCAGAGACCCAGTACTTC
CASSPRGLAETQYF
>-|-|TRBV9|TRBJ2-1
TGTGCCAGCAGCGAGACAGGGAGGAGCTCCTACAATGAGCAGTTCTTC
CASSETGRSSYNEQFF
>-|TRBD1|TRBV5-1|TRBJ2-2
TGCGCCAGCAGCTTGCGCCAGGGGGCAGACGGGGAGCTGTTTTTT
CASSLRQGADGELFF
>-|-|TRBV7-2|TRBJ2-1
TGTGCCAGCAGCCAGCTGCTTCCCGGGGTGGGCAATGAGCAGTTCTTC
CASSQLLPGVGNEQFF
>-|TRBD2|TRBV10-3|TRBJ2-1
TGTGCCATCAGTGACCCTACCGGGACTAGCGGGACCCGAGGCGCCTACAATGAGCAGTTCTTC
CAISDPTGTSGTRGAYNEQFF
>-|TRBD1|TRBV4-1|TRBJ1-2
TGCGCCAGCAGCCCCGTACAGGGACAGGTCGACTATGGCTACACCTTC
CASSPVQGQVDYGYTF
>-|-|TRBV7-9|TRBJ2-1
TGTGCCAGCAGCTTAGGGGTTAAAGCGGAGCAGTTCTTC
CASSLGVKAEQFF
>-|TRBD1|TRBV7-2|TRBJ1-5
TGTGCCAGCAGCAGACAGGGTTGGGGGAATCAGCCCCAGCATTTT
CASSRQGWGNQPQHF
>-|TRBD1|TRBV2|TRBJ1-3
TGTGCCAGCAGTACCGGGACAGAAGGAAACACCATATATTTT
CASSTGTEGNTIYF
>-|-|TRBV5-1|TRBJ1-1
TGCGCCAGCAGCTTGGTATCGGGTATCAACACTGAAGCTTTCTTT
CASSLVSGINTEAFF
>-|TRBD2|TRBV5-4|TRBJ2-5
TGTGCCAGCAGCTCAAGGACTAGCGGGGGCCAAGAGACCCAGTACTTC
CASSSRTSGGQETQYF
>-|-|TRBV9|TRBJ1-2
TGTGCCAGCAGCGTAGGGGGGGATAACTATGGCTACACCTTC
CASSVGGDNYGYTF
>-|TRBD2|TRBV11-2|TRBJ2-7
TGTGCCAGCAGCTTACTAGCGGCCTACGAGCAGTACTTC
CASSLLAAYEQYF
>few|-|TRBV19|TRBJ1-5
TGTGCCAGTAGTACCAACAGGGTCGAGAGCAATCAGCCCCAGCATTTT
CASSTNRVESNQPQHF
>-|-|TRBV2|TRBJ1-1
TGTGCCAGCAGTGAGATACAGGAGAACACTGAAGCTTTCTTT
CASSEIQENTEAFF
>-|-|TRBV3-1/TRBV3-2|TRBJ2-7
TGTGCCAGCAGCCAACAGGCCCAAACCCTCTACGAGCAGTACTTC
CASSQQAQTLYEQYF